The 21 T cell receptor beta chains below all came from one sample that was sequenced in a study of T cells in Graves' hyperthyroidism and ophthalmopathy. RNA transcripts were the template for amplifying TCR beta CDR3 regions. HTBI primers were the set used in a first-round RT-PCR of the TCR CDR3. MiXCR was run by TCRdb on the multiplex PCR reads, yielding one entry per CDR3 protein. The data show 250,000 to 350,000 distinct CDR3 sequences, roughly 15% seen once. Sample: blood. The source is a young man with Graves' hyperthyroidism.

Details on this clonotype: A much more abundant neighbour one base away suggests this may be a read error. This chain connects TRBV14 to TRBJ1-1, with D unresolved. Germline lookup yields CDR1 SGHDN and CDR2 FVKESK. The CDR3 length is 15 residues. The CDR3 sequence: CASSQEVNTNTEGFF. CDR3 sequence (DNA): TGTGCCAGCAGCCAAGAAGTCAATACGAACACTGAAGGTTTCTTT. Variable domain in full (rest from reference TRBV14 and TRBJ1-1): EAGVTQFPSHSVIEKGQTVTLRCDPISGHDNLYWYRRVMGKEIKFLLHFVKESKQDESGMPNNRFLAERTGGTYSTLKVQPAELEDSGVYFCASSQEVNTNTEGFFGQGTRLTVV.

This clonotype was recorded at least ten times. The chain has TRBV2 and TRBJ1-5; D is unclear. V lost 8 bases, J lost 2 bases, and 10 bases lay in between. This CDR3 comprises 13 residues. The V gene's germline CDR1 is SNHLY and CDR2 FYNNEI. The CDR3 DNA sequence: TGTGCCAGCGGCGGCGAGGGCAATCAGCCCCAGCATTTT. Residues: CASGGEGNQPQHF. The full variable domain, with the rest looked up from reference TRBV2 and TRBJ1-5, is EPEVTQTPSHQVTQMGQEVILRCVPISNHLYFYWYRQILGQKVEFLVSFYNNEISEKSEIFDDQFSVERPDGSNFTLKIRSTKLEDSAMYFCASGGEGNQPQHFGDGTRLSIL.

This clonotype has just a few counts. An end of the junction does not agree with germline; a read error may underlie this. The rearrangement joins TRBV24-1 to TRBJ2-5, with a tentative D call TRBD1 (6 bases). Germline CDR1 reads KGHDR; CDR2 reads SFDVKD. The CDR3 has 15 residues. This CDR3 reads CTTSDFGQGSGTQYF. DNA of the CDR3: TGTACCACCAGTGATTTTGGTCAGGGGAGCGGGACCCAGTACTTC.

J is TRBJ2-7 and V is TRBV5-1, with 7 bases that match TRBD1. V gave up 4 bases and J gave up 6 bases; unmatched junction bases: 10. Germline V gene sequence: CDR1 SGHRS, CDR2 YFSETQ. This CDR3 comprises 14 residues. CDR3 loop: CASSLRQGAGEQYF. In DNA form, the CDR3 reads TGCGCCAGCAGCCTGCGACAGGGCGCGGGCGAGCAGTACTTC.

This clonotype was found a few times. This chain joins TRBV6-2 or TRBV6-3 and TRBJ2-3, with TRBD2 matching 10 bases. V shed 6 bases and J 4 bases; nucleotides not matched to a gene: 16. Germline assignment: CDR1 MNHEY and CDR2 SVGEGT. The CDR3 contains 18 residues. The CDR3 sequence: CASSNEASGSTGSDTQYF. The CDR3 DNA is TGTGCCAGCAGCAATGAAGCTAGCGGGAGTACAGGGTCAGATACGCAGTATTTT.

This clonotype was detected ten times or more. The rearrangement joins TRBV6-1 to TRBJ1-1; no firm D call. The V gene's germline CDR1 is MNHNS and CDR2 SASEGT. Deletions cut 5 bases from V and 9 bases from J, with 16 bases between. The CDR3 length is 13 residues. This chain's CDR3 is CASSFGSLEKAFF. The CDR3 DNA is TGTGCCAGCAGTTTCGGGAGTTTGGAGAAAGCTTTCTTT.

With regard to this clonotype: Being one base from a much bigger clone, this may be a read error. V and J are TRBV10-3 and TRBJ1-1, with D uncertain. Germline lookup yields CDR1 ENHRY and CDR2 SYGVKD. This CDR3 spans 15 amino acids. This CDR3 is CAVSELEHANTEAFF. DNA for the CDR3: TGTGCCGTCAGTGAGTTAGAACACGCAAACACTGAAGCTTTCTTT.

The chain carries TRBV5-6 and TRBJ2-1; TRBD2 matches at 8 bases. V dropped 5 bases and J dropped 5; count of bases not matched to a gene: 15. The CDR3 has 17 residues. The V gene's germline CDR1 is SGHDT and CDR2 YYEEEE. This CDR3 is CASSFPGLALTNNEQFF. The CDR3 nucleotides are TGTGCCAGCAGTTTTCCTGGACTAGCCTTAACCAACAATGAGCAGTTCTTC.

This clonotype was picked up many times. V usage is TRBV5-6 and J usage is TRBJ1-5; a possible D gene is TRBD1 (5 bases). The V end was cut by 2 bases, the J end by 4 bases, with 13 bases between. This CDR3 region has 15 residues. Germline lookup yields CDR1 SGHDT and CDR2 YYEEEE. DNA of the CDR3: TGTGCCAGCAGCTTAGGGACGGGTGATAATCAGCCCCAGCATTTT. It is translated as CASSLGTGDNQPQHF.

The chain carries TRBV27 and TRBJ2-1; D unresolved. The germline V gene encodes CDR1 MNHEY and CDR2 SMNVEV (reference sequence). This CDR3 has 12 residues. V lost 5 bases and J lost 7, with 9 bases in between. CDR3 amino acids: CASSQTSNEQFF. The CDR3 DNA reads TGTGCCAGCAGTCAAACTTCGAATGAGCAGTTCTTC.

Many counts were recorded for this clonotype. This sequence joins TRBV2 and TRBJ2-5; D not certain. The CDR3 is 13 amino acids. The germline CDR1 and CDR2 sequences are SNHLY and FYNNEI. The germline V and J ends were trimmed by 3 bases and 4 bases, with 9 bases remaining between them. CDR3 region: CASSDRKGETQYF. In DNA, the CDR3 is TGTGCCAGCAGTGATAGGAAGGGAGAGACCCAGTACTTC.

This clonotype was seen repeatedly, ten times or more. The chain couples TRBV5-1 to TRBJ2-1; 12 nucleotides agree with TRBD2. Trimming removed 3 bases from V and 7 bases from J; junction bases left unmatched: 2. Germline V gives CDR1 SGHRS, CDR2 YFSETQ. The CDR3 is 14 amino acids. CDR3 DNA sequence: TGCGCCAGCAGCTCAGGGACTAGCGGGAATGAGCAGTTCTTC. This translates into CASSSGTSGNEQFF.

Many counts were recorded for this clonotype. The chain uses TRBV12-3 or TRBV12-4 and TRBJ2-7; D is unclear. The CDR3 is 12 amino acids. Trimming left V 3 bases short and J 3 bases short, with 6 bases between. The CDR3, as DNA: TGTGCCAGCAGTTTGGGTTACTACGAGCAGTACTTC. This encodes CASSLGYYEQYF.

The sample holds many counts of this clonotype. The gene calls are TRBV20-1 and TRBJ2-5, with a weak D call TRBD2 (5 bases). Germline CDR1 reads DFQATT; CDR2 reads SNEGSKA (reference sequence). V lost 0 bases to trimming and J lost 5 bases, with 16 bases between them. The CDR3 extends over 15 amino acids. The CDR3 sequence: CSARDGKLARETQYF. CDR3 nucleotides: TGCAGTGCTAGAGATGGGAAATTAGCGAGGGAGACCCAGTACTTC.

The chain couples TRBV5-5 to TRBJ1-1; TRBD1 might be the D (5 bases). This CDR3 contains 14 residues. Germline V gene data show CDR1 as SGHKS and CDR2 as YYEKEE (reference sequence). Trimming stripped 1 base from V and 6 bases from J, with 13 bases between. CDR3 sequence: CASSLRGSGAEAFF. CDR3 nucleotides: TGTGCCAGCAGCTTGAGGGGAAGCGGGGCTGAAGCTTTCTTT.

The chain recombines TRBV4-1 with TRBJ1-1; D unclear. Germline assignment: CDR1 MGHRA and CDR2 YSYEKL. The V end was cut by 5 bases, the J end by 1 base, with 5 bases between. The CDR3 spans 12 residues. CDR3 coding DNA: TGCGCCAGCAGCAACTCGAACACTGAAGCTTTCTTT. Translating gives CASSNSNTEAFF.

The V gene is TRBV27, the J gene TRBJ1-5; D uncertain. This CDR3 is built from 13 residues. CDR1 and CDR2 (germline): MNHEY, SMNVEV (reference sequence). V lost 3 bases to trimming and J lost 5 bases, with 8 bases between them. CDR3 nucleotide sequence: TGTGCCAGCAGTTTTCGGGCTGATCAGCCCCAGCATTTT. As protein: CASSFRADQPQHF.

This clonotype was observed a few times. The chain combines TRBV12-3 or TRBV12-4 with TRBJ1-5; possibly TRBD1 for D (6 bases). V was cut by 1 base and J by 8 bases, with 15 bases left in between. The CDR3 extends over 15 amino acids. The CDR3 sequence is CASSLVPGGEKPQHF. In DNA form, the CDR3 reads TGTGCCAGCAGTTTAGTACCCGGGGGCGAAAAGCCCCAGCATTTT.

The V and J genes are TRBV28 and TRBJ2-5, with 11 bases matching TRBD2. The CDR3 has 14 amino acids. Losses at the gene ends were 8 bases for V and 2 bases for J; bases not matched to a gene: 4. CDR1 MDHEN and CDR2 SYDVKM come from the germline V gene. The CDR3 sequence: CASLGTSGQETQYF. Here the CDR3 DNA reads TGTGCCAGCCTAGGGACTAGCGGTCAAGAGACCCAGTACTTC.

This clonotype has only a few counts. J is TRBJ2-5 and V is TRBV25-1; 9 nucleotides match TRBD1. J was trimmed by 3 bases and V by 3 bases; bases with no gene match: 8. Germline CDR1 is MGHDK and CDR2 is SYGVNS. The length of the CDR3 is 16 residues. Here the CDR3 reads CASSDGTGRGEETQYF. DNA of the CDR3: TGTGCCAGCAGTGATGGGACAGGGAGGGGGGAAGAGACCCAGTACTTC. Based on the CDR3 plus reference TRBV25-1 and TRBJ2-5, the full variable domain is EADIYQTPRYLVIGTGKKITLECSQTMGHDKMYWYQQDPGMELHLIHYSYGVNSTEKGDLSSESTVSRIRTEHFPLTLESARPSHTSQYLCASSDGTGRGEETQYFGPGTRLLVL.

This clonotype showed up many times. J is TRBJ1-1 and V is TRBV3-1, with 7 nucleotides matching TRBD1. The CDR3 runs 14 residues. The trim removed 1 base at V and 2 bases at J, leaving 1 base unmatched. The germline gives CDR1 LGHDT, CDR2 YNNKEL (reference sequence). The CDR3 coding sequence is TGTGCCAGCAGCCAAGGACAGGGAAACACTGAAGCTTTCTTT. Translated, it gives CASSQGQGNTEAFF.